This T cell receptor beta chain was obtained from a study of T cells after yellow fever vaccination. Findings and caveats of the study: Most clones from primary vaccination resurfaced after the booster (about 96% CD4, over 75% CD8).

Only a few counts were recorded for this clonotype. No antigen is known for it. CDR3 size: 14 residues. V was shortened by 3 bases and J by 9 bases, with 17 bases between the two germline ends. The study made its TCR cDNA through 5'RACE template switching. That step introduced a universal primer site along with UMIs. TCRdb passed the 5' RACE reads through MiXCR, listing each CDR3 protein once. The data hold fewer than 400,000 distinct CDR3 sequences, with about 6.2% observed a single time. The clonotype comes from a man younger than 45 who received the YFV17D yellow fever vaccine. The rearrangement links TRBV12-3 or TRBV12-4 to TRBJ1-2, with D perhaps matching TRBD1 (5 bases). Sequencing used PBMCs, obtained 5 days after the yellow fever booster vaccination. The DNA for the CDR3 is TGTGCCAGCAGTTTTAGGGACCCCGGACGTAGCTACACCTTC. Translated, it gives CASSFRDPGRSYTF.